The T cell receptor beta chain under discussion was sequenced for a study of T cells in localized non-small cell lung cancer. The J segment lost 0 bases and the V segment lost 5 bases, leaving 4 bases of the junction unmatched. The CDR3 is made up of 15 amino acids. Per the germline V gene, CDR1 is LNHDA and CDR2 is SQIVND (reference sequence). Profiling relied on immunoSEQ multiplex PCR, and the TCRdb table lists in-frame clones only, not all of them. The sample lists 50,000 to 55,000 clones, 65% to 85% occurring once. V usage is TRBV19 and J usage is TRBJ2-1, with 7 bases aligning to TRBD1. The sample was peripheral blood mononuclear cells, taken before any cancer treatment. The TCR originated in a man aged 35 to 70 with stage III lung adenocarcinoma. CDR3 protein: CASSLTGSSYNEQFF. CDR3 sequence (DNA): TGTGCCAGTAGTCTGACAGGGAGCTCCTACAATGAGCAGTTCTTC.